The 22 T cell receptor beta chains below all came from one sample that was sequenced in a study of T cell responses to AZD1222 COVID-19 vaccine. TCRdb's table, derived via immunoSEQ multiplex PCR, lists solely in-frame clones and lacks some. The sample shows 52,000 or so clones, 85% to 90% of them seen only once. The sequencing here drew on peripheral blood, taken on day 0 of MenACWY control vaccination. Receptor source: an adult in good health.

This chain uses TRBV28 with TRBJ1-2; 9 nucleotides agree with TRBD1. Germline V lookup: CDR1 MDHEN, CDR2 SYDVKM. Losses at the gene ends were 6 bases for V and 8 bases for J; bases not matched to a gene: 10. The CDR3 length is 14 residues. CDR3 region: CASSRQGQGFGYTF. The CDR3 region has the DNA TGTGCCAGCAGCCGACAGGGACAGGGATTCGGCTACACCTTC.

The chain combines TRBV6-5 with TRBJ1-3; D possibly corresponds to TRBD1 (5 bases). CDR3 length: 13 residues. CDR1 is MNHEY and CDR2 is SVGAGI in the germline V gene. V gave up 6 bases and J gave up 4 bases, with 10 bases separating them. The CDR3, as DNA: TGTGCCAGCAGCAGGGAAGTAGGAAACACCATATATTTT. Its protein product is CASSREVGNTIYF.

This clone was recorded a few times. CDR3 sequence reads: CASSREDTLNYGYTF. CDR3 coding DNA: TGCGCCAGCAGTCGAGAGGACACCCTTAACTATGGCTACACCTTC. V usage is TRBV23-1 and J usage is TRBJ1-2; D is possibly TRBD1 (5 bases). Being an ORF, TRBV23-1 has a function that is uncertain. The CDR3 runs to 15 residues. Trimming shortened V by 4 bases and J by 1 base, and 13 bases separated the two germline ends.

The V call is TRBV15, the J call TRBJ2-1; no clear D. V dropped 5 bases and J dropped 0 bases, with 5 bases sitting between them. The CDR3 runs 13 residues. Germline CDR1 is LNHNV and CDR2 is YYDKDF (reference sequence). CDR3 region: CATSPSSYNEQFF. The CDR3 coding sequence is TGTGCCACCAGCCCGAGCTCCTACAATGAGCAGTTCTTC.

This chain connects TRBV10-3 to TRBJ2-1; no clear D gene. The germline V gene has CDR1 ENHRY and CDR2 SYGVKD. The V gene lost 9 bases and the J gene lost 5 bases, with 14 bases spanning the gap. The CDR3 contains 13 residues. CDR3 region: CAMRGLENNEQFF. The CDR3 region has the DNA TGTGCCATGAGAGGTCTCGAAAACAATGAGCAGTTCTTC.

The CDR3 DNA sequence: TGCGCCAGCAGCCAAGACAGGGGTGGGGCCAACGTCCTGACTTTC. As protein: CASSQDRGGANVLTF. The V and J genes are TRBV4-3 and TRBJ2-6; TRBD1 is a possible D gene (6 bases). Per germline, CDR1 LGHNA and CDR2 YSLEER. The CDR3 consists of 15 residues. V was pared by 0 bases and J by 3 bases, with 6 bases between.

The V and J genes are TRBV28 and TRBJ1-5; 7 bases fit TRBD1. The ends lost 6 bases at V and 0 bases at J; junction bases unmatched: 11. This CDR3 has 17 amino acids. CDR1 and CDR2 from the germline V gene are MDHEN and SYDVKM. DNA for the CDR3: TGTGCCAGCAGAACAGGGACAGACCTTAATAGCAATCAGCCCCAGCATTTT. As protein: CASRTGTDLNSNQPQHF. The variable domain in full, with the rest retrieved from reference TRBV28 and TRBJ1-5, is DVKVTQSSRYLVKRTGEKVFLECVQDMDHENMFWYRQDPGLGLRLIYFSYDVKMKEKGDIPEGYSVSREKKERFSLILESASTNQTSMYLCASRTGTDLNSNQPQHFGDGTRLSIL.

The rearrangement joins TRBV29-1 to TRBJ1-1; 8 bases line up with TRBD1. Germline V gene data show CDR1 as SQVTM and CDR2 as ANQGSEA. V shed 4 bases and J 12 bases; nucleotides not matched to a gene: 13. The CDR3 loop spans 13 amino acids. The CDR3 DNA is TGCAGCGTTGGAGCCCCGGACAGGGCGGAATCTTTCTTT. Protein sequence: CSVGAPDRAESFF.

The rearrangement joins TRBV10-2 to TRBJ2-5; D gene unclear. V was clipped by 10 bases and J by 5 bases, with 17 bases between them. Germline CDR1 reads WSHSY; CDR2 reads SAAADI. The CDR3 spans 13 residues. The CDR3 nucleotides read TGCGCCACCGCGACCCTATCCGGGGAGACCCAGTACTTC. This gives the protein CATATLSGETQYF.

The chain recombines TRBV2 with TRBJ1-1; D is possibly TRBD1 (6 bases). Germline assignment: CDR1 SNHLY and CDR2 FYNNEI. CDR3 length: 15 residues. V dropped 6 bases and J dropped 3 bases, with 17 bases sitting between them. CDR3 sequence (DNA): TGTGCCAGCAGGAAACAACAGGGAGGGGACACTGAAGCTTTCTTT. Translation gives CASRKQQGGDTEAFF.

The chain links TRBV5-6 to TRBJ2-1; tentatively, D is TRBD2 (6 bases). CDR3 length: 15 amino acids. Trimming stripped 4 bases from V and 1 base from J, with 12 bases between. Germline loops: CDR1 SGHDT, CDR2 YYEEEE. The CDR3 sequence is CASSPAGRSYNEQFF. The CDR3 DNA follows: TGTGCCAGCAGCCCGGCGGGAAGGTCCTACAATGAGCAGTTCTTC.

The chain employs TRBV3-1 (or the pseudogene TRBV3-2) and TRBJ2-5, with TRBD1 identical over 10 bases. V was pared by 4 bases and J by 5 bases, with 10 bases of the junction left unmatched. Germline lookup yields CDR1 LGHDT and CDR2 YNNKEL (reference sequence). The CDR3 has 16 amino acids. The CDR3 spells CASSPDRGLRGETQYF. Here the CDR3 DNA reads TGTGCCAGCAGCCCTGACAGGGGGCTAAGAGGGGAGACCCAGTACTTC.

The chain uses TRBV20-1 and TRBJ1-1; no definite D call. This CDR3 region has 11 residues. Looked up from germline, CDR1 is DFQATT and CDR2 is SNEGSKA (reference sequence). The V gene lost 5 bases and the J gene lost 11 bases, with 15 bases spanning the gap. For the CDR3, the DNA is TGCAGTGCTGCCGGGAGCCTAAGCGCTTTCTTT. This encodes CSAAGSLSAFF.

The rearrangement uses TRBV5-8 and TRBJ2-1; the D gene is possibly TRBD2 (6 bases). Trimming shortened V by 7 bases and J by 6 bases, and 11 bases separated the two germline ends. The germline V gene encodes CDR1 SGHTS and CDR2 YDEGEE. CDR3 length: 12 residues. CDR3: CASSWRGNEQFF. DNA for the CDR3: TGTGCCAGCTCCTGGAGGGGCAATGAGCAGTTCTTC.

A single count supports this clone. The chain is built from TRBV15 and TRBJ1-6, with D possibly matching TRBD1 (6 bases). The CDR3 sequence is 15 residues long. V shed 4 bases and J shed 10 bases, with 17 bases lying between them. Germline V lookup: CDR1 LNHNV, CDR2 YYDKDF (reference sequence). The CDR3 region has the DNA TGTGCCACCAGCATTGCCAGAGACAGGAGGTCACCCCTCCACTTT. Translating gives CATSIARDRRSPLHF. The full variable domain, with the rest looked up from reference TRBV15 and TRBJ1-6, is DAMVIQNPRYQVTQFGKPVTLSCSQTLNHNVMYWYQQKSSQAPKLLFHYYDKDFNNEADTPDNFQSRRPNTSFCFLDIRSPGLGDTAMYLCATSIARDRRSPLHFGNGTRLTVT.

The gene calls are TRBV4-1 and TRBJ2-1; possible D gene TRBD2, 5 bases. V lost 5 bases, J lost 2 bases, and 16 bases lay in between. This CDR3 comprises 16 residues. The germline gives CDR1 MGHRA, CDR2 YSYEKL. The CDR3 nucleotides read TGCGCCAGCAGCGTCTCCGGGGTTTCAACCTACAATGAGCAGTTCTTC. This sequence encodes CASSVSGVSTYNEQFF.

The genes are TRBV19 and TRBJ2-3, with 10 bases identical to TRBD2. Trimming took 3 bases from V and 4 from J; bases not matched to a gene: 13. The CDR3 totals 18 residues. The V gene's germline CDR1 is LNHDA and CDR2 SQIVND (reference sequence). CDR3: CASSIPAGTSEVADTQYF. CDR3 coding DNA: TGTGCCAGTAGTATTCCGGCCGGGACTAGCGAGGTGGCAGATACGCAGTATTTT.

A few counts support this clone. This rearrangement joins TRBV28 to TRBJ1-5; D remains ambiguous. Germline V gene sequence: CDR1 MDHEN, CDR2 SYDVKM. V lost 2 bases to trimming and J lost 5 bases, with 13 bases between them. This CDR3 region has 15 residues. CDR3 residues: CASSLGGMRDQPQHF. The CDR3 DNA reads as TGTGCCAGCAGTTTAGGAGGGATGAGGGATCAGCCCCAGCATTTT. The full variable domain, in which reference TRBV28 and TRBJ1-5 provide the parts outside the CDR3, is DVKVTQSSRYLVKRTGEKVFLECVQDMDHENMFWYRQDPGLGLRLIYFSYDVKMKEKGDIPEGYSVSREKKERFSLILESASTNQTSMYLCASSLGGMRDQPQHFGDGTRLSIL.

The genes are TRBV30 and TRBJ2-3; D may be TRBD1 or TRBD2 (6 bases each). The CDR3 totals 15 residues. Looked up from germline, CDR1 is GTSNPN and CDR2 is SVGIG (reference sequence). Trimming took 6 bases from V and 3 from J, leaving 19 bases between them. The chain's CDR3 is CACQTAGHRTDTQYF. The CDR3 bases are TGTGCCTGTCAGACGGCGGGACATCGGACAGATACGCAGTATTTT. Complete variable domain (other parts from reference TRBV30 and TRBJ2-3): SQTIHQWPATLVQPVGSPLSLECTVEGTSNPNLYWYRQAAGRGLQLLFYSVGIGQISSEVPQNLSASRPQDRQFILSSKKLLLSDSGFYLCACQTAGHRTDTQYFGPGTRLTVL.

This chain connects TRBV5-1 to TRBJ1-1; D is ambiguous. The CDR3 contains 13 residues. Deletions cut 1 base from V and 5 bases from J, with 9 bases between. Germline-derived CDR1 and CDR2 are SGHRS and YFSETQ. The CDR3 loop reads CASSLTEYTEAFF. The CDR3 nucleotides read TGCGCCAGCAGCTTGACAGAATATACTGAAGCTTTCTTT.

V is TRBV2 and J is TRBJ2-3, with a weak D call TRBD2 (7 bases). Looked up from germline, CDR1 is SNHLY and CDR2 is FYNNEI. V lost 6 bases to trimming and J lost 4 bases, with 23 bases between them. The CDR3 sequence is 17 residues long. The CDR3 loop is CASSDTGGGREADTQYF. Here the CDR3 DNA reads TGTGCCAGCAGCGATACGGGGGGCGGGAGAGAGGCAGATACGCAGTATTTT.

This clone has only a few counts. The CDR3 coding sequence is TGCGCCAGCAGCCAAGAGTCCGGAGGGGTTGGTCAGCCCCAGCATTTT. It codes for CASSQESGGVGQPQHF. The chain uses TRBV4-1 and TRBJ1-5; maybe TRBD1 (5 bases). Germline V gene sequence: CDR1 MGHRA, CDR2 YSYEKL. The CDR3 contains 16 residues. V was cut by 0 bases and J by 6 bases, with 15 bases left in between.